This T cell receptor beta chain was obtained from a study of early stage breast cancer tumors. Study at large: Invasive lobular carcinomas made up about 35% of the 12 ER+/PR+/HER2- tumors.

Using immunoSEQ multiplex PCR, the repertoire was profiled, and TCRdb retains in-frame clones only, with some absent. The sample carries under 14,000 clones, more than 70% recorded once. The germline gives CDR1 MDHEN, CDR2 SYDVKM. Trimming at V came to 4 bases and at J to 7 bases, leaving 8 bases not matched to a gene. The CDR3 extends over 14 amino acids. The chain uses TRBV28 and TRBJ1-2; 8 nucleotides line up with TRBD1. The source is a person aged 65 to 85 with breast cancer. Sequencing was done on a sample of breast tumor tissue. CDR3 amino acids: CASSSADRATGYTF. Written as DNA, the CDR3 is TGTGCCAGCAGTTCCGCGGACAGGGCAACTGGCTACACCTTC.